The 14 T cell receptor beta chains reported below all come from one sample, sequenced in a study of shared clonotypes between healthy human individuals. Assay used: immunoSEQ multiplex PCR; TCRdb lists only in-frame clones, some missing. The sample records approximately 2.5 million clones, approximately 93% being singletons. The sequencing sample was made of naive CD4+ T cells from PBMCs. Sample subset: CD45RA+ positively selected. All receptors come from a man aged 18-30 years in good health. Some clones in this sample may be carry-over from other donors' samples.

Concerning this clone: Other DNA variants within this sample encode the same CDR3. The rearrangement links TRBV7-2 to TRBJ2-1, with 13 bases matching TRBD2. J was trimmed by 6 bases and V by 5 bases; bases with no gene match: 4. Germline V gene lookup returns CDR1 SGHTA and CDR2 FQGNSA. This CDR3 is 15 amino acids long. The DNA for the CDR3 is TGTGCCAGCAGCCCCCGACTAGCGGGAGGCAATGAGCAGTTCTTC. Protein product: CASSPRLAGGNEQFF.

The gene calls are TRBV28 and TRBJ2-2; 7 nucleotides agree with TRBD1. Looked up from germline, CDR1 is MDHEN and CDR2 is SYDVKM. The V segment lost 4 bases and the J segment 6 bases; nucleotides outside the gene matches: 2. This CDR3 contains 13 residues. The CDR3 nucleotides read TGTGCCAGCAGTTCCCAGGGGGCCGGGGAGCTGTTTTTT. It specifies CASSSQGAGELFF.

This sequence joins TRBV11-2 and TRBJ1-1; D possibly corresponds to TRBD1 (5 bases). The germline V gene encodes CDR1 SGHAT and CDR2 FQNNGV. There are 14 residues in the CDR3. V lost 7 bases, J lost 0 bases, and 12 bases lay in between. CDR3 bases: TGTGCCAGCACCCTGGACATACTGAACACTGAAGCTTTCTTT. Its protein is CASTLDILNTEAFF.

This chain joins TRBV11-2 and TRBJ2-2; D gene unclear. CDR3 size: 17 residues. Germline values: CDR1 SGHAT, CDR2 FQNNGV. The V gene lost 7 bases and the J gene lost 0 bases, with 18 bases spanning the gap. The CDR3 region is CASTSLRSTANTGELFF. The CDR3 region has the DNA TGTGCCAGCACCTCTTTGCGGTCTACCGCGAACACCGGGGAGCTGTTTTTT.

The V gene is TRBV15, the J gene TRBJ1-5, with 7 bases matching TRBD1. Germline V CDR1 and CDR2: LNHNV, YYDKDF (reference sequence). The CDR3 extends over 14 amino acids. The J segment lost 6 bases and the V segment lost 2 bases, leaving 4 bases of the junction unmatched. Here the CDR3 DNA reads TGTGCCACCAGCAGAAGACAGGGAGGTCAGCCCCAGCATTTT. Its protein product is CATSRRQGGQPQHF.

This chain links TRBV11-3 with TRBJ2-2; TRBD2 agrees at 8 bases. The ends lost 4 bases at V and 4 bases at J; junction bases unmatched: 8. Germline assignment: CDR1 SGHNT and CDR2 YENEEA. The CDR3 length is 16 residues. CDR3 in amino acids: CASSYSPGGATGELFF. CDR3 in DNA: TGTGCCAGCAGCTATTCCCCCGGGGGGGCCACCGGGGAGCTGTTTTTT.

The CDR3 is CASSGRTTQETQYF. The CDR3 DNA sequence: TGTGCCAGCAGCGGGCGGACAACCCAAGAGACCCAGTACTTC. This chain joins TRBV2 and TRBJ2-5, with D possibly TRBD1 on 5 matching bases. The CDR3 sequence is 14 residues long. V shed 6 bases and J shed 1 base, with 12 bases lying between them. The germline gives CDR1 SNHLY, CDR2 FYNNEI. The variable domain in full, with the rest retrieved from reference TRBV2 and TRBJ2-5, is EPEVTQTPSHQVTQMGQEVILRCVPISNHLYFYWYRQILGQKVEFLVSFYNNEISEKSEIFDDQFSVERPDGSNFTLKIRSTKLEDSAMYFCASSGRTTQETQYFGPGTRLLVL.

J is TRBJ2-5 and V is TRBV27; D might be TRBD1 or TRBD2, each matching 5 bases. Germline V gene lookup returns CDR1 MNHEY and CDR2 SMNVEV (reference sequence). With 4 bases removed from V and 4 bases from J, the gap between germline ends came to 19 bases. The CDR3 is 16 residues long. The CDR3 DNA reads TGTGCCAGCAGTTCGGGGTTTGGGGGTGGTACAGAGACCCAGTACTTC. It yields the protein CASSSGFGGGTETQYF.

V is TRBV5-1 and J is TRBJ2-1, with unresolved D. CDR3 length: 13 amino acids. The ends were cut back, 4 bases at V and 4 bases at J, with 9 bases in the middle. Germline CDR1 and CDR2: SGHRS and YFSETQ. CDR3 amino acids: CASSRRQYNEQFF. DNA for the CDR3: TGCGCCAGCAGCAGGAGACAATACAATGAGCAGTTCTTC. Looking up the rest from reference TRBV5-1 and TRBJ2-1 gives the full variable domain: KAGVTQTPRYLIKTRGQQVTLSCSPISGHRSVSWYQQTPGQGLQFLFEYFSETQRNKGNFPGRFSGRQFSNSRSEMNVSTLELGDSALYLCASSRRQYNEQFFGPGTRLTVL.

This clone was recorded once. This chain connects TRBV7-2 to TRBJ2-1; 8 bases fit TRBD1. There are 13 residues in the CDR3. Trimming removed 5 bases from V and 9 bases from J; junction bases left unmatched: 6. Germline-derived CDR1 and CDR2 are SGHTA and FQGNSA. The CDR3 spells CASSRTGIAEQFF. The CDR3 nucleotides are TGTGCCAGCAGCCGGACAGGGATCGCTGAGCAGTTCTTC.

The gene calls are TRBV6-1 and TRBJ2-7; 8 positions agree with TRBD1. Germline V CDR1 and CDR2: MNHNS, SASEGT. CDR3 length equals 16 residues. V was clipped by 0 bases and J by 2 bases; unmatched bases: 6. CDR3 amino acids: CASSEAPGQDPYEQYF. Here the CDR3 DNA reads TGTGCCAGCAGTGAAGCTCCGGGACAGGACCCCTACGAGCAGTACTTC.

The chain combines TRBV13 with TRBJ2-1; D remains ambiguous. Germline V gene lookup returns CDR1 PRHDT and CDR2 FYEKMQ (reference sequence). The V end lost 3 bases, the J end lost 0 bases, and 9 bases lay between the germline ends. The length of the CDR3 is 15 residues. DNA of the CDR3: TGTGCCAGCAGCTTTCGCCCAGTCTCCTACAATGAGCAGTTCTTC. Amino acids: CASSFRPVSYNEQFF.

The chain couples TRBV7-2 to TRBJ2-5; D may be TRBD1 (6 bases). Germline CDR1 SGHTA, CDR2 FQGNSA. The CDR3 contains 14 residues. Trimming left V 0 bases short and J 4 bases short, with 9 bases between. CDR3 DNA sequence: TGTGCCAGCAGCTTAGCTCAGGGGAGAGAGACCCAGTACTTC. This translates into CASSLAQGRETQYF.

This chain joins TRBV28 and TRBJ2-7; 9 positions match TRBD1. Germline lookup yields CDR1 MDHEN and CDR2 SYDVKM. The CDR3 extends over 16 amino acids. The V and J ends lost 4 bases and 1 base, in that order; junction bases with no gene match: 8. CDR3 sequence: CASSSLDRGASYEQYF. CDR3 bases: TGTGCCAGCAGTTCCTTAGACAGGGGGGCATCCTACGAGCAGTACTTC.